What follows describes a single TCR beta chain. Antigen specificity is unknown. This entry is derived from a study of CD4 T cells in relation to SARS-CoV-2 and coronaviruses. Study overall: PBMCs were cultured with antigen for 10 days before TCR beta sequencing. No peptide or an HIV-1 Nef peptide pool served as negative control.

Overall study findings and caveats: About 65% of donors had memory CD4+ clonotypes crossrecognizing SARS-CoV-2 and common cold coronavirus spike.

The table came from immunoSEQ multiplex PCR; TCRdb's copy has only in-frame clones and leaves some out. Of about 15,000 clones listed, over 60% are singletons. CD4+ T cells from unexposed donors were obtained before the COVID-19 pandemic (2011-2018). CD4+ T cells were isolated from the cells after 10 days of culture. Fresh IL-2 medium replaced half the medium on days 3 and 7. CDR1 is SGHVS, CDR2 FNYEAQ, per germline. The CDR3 is 16 residues long. Trimming at V came to 6 bases and at J to 4 bases, leaving 11 bases not matched to a gene. The source is a human donor in good health. The chain carries TRBV7-6 and TRBJ1-1; 10 positions agree with TRBD1. Sequenced: CD4+ T cells from PBMCs, cultured in vitro. CDR3 sequence: CASRPGQGGFGTEAFF. The CDR3 bases are TGTGCCAGCAGACCTGGACAGGGGGGTTTTGGCACTGAAGCTTTCTTT.